The 3 T cell receptor beta chains below were found in one sample sequenced in a study of cytomegalovirus exposure and HLA in healthy donors. PCR primers comprised 60 Vbeta and 13 Jbeta primers. Assay used: immunoSEQ multiplex PCR; TCRdb lists only in-frame clones, some missing. The sample lists under 110,000 clones, 65% to 80% occurring once. The sequencing sample was made of PBMCs. The origin of the receptors is a male donor in good health and CMV-seropositive.

J is TRBJ2-1 and V is TRBV6-4, with D unclear. The CDR3 extends over 13 amino acids. V lost 3 bases and J 0 bases, leaving 3 bases between the germline ends. Germline loops: CDR1 MRHNA, CDR2 SNTAGT. In nucleotides, the CDR3 is TGTGCCAGCAGTGAGAGCTCCTACAATGAGCAGTTCTTC. Amino acids: CASSESSYNEQFF.

Regarding this clone: Germline and junction disagree at one end, which may indicate a read error. This chain uses TRBV4-3 with TRBJ1-2; possibly TRBD1 for D (5 bases). The CDR3 sequence is 17 residues long. In germline, CDR1 is LGHNA, CDR2 YSLEER. The CDR3 DNA reads as TGCGCCAGCAGCCGGGGCGGGGCAGCCACCGTTAACTATGGCTACCCCTTC. It translates to CASSRGGAATVNYGYPF.

This chain uses TRBV18 with TRBJ2-5, with 13 bases fitting TRBD2. The CDR3 sequence is 15 residues long. Trimming removed 6 bases from V and 5 bases from J; junction bases left unmatched: 6. CDR1 is KGHSH, CDR2 LQKENI, per germline. CDR3 sequence reads: CASSRRTSGSETQYF. The CDR3 DNA is TGTGCCAGCTCGCGCAGGACTAGCGGGAGTGAGACCCAGTACTTC.